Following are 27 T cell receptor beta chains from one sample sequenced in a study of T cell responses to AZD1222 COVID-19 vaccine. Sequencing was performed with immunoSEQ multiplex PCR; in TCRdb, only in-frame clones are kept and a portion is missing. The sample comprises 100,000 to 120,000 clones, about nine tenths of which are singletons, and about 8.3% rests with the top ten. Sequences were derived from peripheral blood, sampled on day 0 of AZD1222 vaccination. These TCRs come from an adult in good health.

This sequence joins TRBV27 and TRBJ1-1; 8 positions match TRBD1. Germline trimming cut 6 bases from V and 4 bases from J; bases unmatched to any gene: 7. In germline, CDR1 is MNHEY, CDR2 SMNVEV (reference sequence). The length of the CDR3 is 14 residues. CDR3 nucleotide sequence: TGTGCCAGCAGCGCCGACAGGGGACTCACTGAAGCTTTCTTT. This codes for CASSADRGLTEAFF.

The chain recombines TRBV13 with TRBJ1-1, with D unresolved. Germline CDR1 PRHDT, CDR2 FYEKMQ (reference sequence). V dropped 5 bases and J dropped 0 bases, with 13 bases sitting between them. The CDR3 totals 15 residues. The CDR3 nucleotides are TGTGCCAGCAGCGCCCACCTTGGCCTGAACACTGAAGCTTTCTTT. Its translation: CASSAHLGLNTEAFF.

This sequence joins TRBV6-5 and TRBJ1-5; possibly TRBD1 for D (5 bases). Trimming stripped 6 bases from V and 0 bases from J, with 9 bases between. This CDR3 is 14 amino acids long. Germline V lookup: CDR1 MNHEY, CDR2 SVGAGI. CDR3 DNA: TGTGCCAGCAGGGGGGTTTATAGCAATCAGCCCCAGCATTTT. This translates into CASRGVYSNQPQHF.

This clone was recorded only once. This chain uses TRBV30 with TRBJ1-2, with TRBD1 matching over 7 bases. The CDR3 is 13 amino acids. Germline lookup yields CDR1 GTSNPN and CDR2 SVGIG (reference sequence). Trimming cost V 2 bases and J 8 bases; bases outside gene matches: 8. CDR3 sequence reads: CAWSPPDRRGYTF. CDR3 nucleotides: TGTGCCTGGAGTCCTCCGGACAGGAGAGGCTACACCTTC.

The CDR3 reads CASSRAGNNSPLHF. The CDR3 nucleotides are TGTGCCAGCAGTCGAGCAGGCAATAATTCACCCCTCCACTTT. This chain uses TRBV7-3 with TRBJ1-6, with unresolved D. V dropped 6 bases and J dropped 5 bases, with 11 bases sitting between them. This CDR3 comprises 14 residues. Germline assignment: CDR1 SGHTA and CDR2 FQGTGA.

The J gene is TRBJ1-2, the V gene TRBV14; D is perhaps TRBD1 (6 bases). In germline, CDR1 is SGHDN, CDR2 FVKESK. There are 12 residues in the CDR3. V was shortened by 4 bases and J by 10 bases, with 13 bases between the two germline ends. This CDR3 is CASSLRTDFYTF. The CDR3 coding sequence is TGTGCCAGCAGCCTACGGACAGACTTCTACACCTTC.

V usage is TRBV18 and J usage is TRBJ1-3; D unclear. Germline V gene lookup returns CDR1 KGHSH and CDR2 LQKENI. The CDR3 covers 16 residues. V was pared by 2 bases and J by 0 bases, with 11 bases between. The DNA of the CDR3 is TGTGCCAGCTCACCATCCCCCGAGAACTCTGGAAACACCATATATTTT. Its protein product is CASSPSPENSGNTIYF. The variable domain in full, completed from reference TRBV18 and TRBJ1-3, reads NAGVMQNPRHLVRRRGQEARLRCSPMKGHSHVYWYRQLPEEGLKFMVYLQKENIIDESGMPKERFSAEFPKEGPSILRIQQVVRGDSAAYFCASSPSPENSGNTIYFGEGSWLTVV.

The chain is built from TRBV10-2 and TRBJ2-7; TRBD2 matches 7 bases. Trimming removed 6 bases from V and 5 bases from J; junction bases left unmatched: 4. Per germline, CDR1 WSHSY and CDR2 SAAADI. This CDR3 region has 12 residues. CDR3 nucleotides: TGCGCCAGCAGCGGGAGGCGGGACGAGCAGTACTTC. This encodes CASSGRRDEQYF.

CDR3 loop: CASSQTTGTGVGKLFF. Written as DNA, the CDR3 is TGTGCCAGCAGTCAAACAACCGGGACAGGGGTTGGAAAACTGTTTTTT. This sequence joins TRBV27 and TRBJ1-4, with 10 bases matching TRBD1. The CDR3 runs 16 residues. V gave up 5 bases and J gave up 10 bases; unmatched junction bases: 13. Germline CDR1 MNHEY, CDR2 SMNVEV (reference sequence).

Here the CDR3 DNA reads TGTGCCAGCGGGCAGGGGGACGGCTACACCTTC. Amino acid sequence: CASGQGDGYTF. This sequence joins TRBV6-5 and TRBJ1-2; 7 bases map to TRBD1. Germline V gives CDR1 MNHEY, CDR2 SVGAGI. The CDR3 spans 11 residues. V lost 8 bases, J lost 8 bases, and 5 bases stayed unmatched.

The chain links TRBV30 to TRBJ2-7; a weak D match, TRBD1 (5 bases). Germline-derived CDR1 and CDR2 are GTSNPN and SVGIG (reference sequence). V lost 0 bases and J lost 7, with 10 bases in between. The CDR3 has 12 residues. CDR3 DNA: TGTGCCTGGAGTGTAGGGGTTACGGAGCAGTACTTC. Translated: CAWSVGVTEQYF.

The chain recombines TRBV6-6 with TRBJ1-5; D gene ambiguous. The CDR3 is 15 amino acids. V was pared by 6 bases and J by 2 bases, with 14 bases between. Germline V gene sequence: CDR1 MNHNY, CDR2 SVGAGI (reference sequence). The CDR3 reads CASRLLSGGNQPQHF. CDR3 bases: TGTGCCAGCAGATTGTTATCCGGAGGCAATCAGCCCCAGCATTTT.

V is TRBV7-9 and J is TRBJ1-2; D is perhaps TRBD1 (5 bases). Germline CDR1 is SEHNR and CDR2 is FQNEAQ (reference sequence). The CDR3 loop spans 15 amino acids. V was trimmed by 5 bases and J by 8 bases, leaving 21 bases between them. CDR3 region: CASSPVAGGRSGYTF. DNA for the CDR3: TGTGCCAGCAGCCCAGTAGCGGGGGGTCGGAGCGGCTACACCTTC.

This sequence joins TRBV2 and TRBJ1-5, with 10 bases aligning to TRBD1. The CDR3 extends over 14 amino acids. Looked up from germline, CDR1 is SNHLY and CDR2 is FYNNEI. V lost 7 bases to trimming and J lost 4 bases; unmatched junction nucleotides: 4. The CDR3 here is CASTKDRGNQPQHF. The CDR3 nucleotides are TGTGCCAGCACCAAGGACAGGGGGAATCAGCCCCAGCATTTT.

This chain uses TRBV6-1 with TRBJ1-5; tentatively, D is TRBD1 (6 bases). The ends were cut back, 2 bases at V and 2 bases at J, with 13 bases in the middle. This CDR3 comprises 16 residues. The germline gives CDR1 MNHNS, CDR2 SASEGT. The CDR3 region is CASSEMAGAGNQPQHF. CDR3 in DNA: TGTGCCAGCAGTGAAATGGCAGGGGCGGGCAATCAGCCCCAGCATTTT.

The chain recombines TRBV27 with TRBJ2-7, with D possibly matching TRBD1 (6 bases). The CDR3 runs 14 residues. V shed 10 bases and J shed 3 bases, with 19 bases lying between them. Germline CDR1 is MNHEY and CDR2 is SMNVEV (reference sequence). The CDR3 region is CATNDPARGYEQYF. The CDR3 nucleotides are TGTGCCACCAACGACCCCGCCAGGGGCTACGAGCAGTACTTC.

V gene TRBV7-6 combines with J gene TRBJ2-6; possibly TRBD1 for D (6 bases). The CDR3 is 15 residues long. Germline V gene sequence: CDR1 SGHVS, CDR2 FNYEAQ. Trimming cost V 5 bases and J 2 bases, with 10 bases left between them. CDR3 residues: CASSTTGTGANVLTF. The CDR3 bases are TGTGCCAGCAGCACAACAGGGACTGGGGCCAACGTCCTGACTTTC.

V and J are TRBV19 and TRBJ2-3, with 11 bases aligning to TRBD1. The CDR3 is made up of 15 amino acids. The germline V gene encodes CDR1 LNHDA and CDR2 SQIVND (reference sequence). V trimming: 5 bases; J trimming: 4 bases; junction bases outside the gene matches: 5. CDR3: CASSYRDRGADTQYF. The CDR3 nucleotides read TGTGCCAGTAGTTACAGGGACAGGGGGGCAGATACGCAGTATTTT.

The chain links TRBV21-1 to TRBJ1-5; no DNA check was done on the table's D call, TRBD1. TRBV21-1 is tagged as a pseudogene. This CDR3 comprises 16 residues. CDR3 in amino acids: CASSGPGTRPGQPQHF. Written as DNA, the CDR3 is TGTGCCAGCAGCGGACCCGGGACACGACCGGGACAGCCCCAGCATTTT.

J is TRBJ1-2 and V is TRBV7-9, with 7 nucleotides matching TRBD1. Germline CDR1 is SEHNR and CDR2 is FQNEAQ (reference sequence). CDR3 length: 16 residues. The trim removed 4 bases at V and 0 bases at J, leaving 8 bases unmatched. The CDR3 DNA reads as TGTGCCAGCAGCTCCCACGGGACAGTGGCTAACTATGGCTACACCTTC. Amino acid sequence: CASSSHGTVANYGYTF.

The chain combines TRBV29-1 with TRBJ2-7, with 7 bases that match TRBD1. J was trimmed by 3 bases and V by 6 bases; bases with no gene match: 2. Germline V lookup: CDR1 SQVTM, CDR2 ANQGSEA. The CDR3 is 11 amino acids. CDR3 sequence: CSVGQNYEQYF. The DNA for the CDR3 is TGCAGCGTGGGACAGAACTACGAGCAGTACTTC.

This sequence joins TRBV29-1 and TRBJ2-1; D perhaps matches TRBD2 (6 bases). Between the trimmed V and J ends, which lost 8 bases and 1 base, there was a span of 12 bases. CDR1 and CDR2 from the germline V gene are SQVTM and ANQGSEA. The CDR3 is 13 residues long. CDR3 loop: CSWAGKSYNEQFF. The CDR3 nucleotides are TGCAGCTGGGCGGGGAAGTCCTACAATGAGCAGTTCTTC.

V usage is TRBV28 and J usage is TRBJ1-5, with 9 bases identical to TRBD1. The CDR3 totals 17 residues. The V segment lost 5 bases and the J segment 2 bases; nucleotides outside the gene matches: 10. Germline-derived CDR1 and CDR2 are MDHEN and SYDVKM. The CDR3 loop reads CASSDNRGRGGNQPQHF. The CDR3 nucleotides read TGTGCCAGCAGTGACAACAGGGGGCGTGGAGGCAATCAGCCCCAGCATTTT.

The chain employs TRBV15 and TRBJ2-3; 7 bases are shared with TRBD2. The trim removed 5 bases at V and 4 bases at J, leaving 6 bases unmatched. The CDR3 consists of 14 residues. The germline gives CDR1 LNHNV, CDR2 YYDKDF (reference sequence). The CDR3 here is CATSLRGVADTQYF. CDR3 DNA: TGTGCCACCAGCCTTCGGGGGGTAGCAGATACGCAGTATTTT.

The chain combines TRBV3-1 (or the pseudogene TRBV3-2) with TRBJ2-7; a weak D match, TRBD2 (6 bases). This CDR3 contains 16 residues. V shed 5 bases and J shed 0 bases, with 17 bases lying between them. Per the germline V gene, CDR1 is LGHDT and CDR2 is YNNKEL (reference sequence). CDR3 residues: CASSSYRAGTSYEQYF. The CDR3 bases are TGTGCCAGCAGCTCCTACCGTGCGGGGACCTCCTACGAGCAGTACTTC.

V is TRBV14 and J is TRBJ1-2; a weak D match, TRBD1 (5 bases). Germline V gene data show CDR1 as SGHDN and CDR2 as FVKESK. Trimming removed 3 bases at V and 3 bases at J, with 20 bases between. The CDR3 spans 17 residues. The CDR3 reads CASSHGTDTGRYYGYTF. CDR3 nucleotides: TGTGCCAGCAGCCACGGGACCGATACAGGTCGGTACTATGGCTACACCTTC.

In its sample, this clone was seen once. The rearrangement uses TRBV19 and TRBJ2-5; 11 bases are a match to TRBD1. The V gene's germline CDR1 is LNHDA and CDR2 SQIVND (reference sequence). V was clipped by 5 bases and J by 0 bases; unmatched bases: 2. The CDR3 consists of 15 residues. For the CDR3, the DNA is TGTGCCAGTAGTTGGGACAGGGGGAACCAAGAGACCCAGTACTTC. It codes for CASSWDRGNQETQYF.